The rows below give T cell receptor beta chains drawn from one sample of a study of blood T cell repertoires in COVID-19. This table comes from immunoSEQ multiplex PCR, and its TCRdb copy is limited to in-frame clones, with some not included. The sample holds roughly 180,000 clones, around 78% seen once. Sequenced sample: PBMCs or T cells enriched from blood (not recorded which). Source of these receptors: a woman between 45 and 60 years old who had recovered from COVID-19. Both conserved end residues are trimmed from each CDR3. The order of the fields is V gene, J gene, CDR3 protein.

TRBV3-1/TRBV3-2,TRBJ2-5,ASSPGLAVETQY
TRBV3-1/TRBV3-2,TRBJ1-2,ASSQVSGYT
TRBV5-5,TRBJ1-3,ASSLFVSSSGNTIY
TRBV5-1,TRBJ2-3,ASSLANGGTDTQY
TRBV11-2,TRBJ2-3,ASSRGRDRARDTQY
TRBV19,TRBJ2-2,ASSFYGGRSTGELF
TRBV7-7,TRBJ2-3,ASSLALRKAEGNQFVTDTQY
TRBV18,TRBJ2-5,ASSPITAGETQY
TRBV7-9,TRBJ1-1,ASSRPGGNTEAF
TRBV6-5,TRBJ2-6,ASMGGSGANVLT
TRBV11-3,TRBJ1-1,ASSLDGGANTEAF
TRBV6-1,TRBJ2-3,ASSVNGGKSGDTQY
TRBV5-8,TRBJ1-5,ASSSRDRGNQPQH
TRBV6-6,TRBJ1-6,ASSWTGGVSPLH
TRBV9,TRBJ1-5,ASSPGGDSRNQPQH
TRBV5-1,TRBJ1-2,ASSFEGAVGYT